These T cell receptor beta chains were read from a single sample in a study of cytomegalovirus exposure and HLA in healthy donors. TCRdb's table, derived via immunoSEQ multiplex PCR, lists solely in-frame clones and lacks some. The sample has about 150,000 clones, around 80% seen once. Sequencing used PBMCs. The receptors come from a man aged 25 to 45 in good health and CMV-seropositive. CDR3s include the opening cysteine and the closing phenylalanine or tryptophan. The order of the fields is CDR3 protein, CDR3 DNA, V gene, D gene, J gene, clone size. A D gene is named only where the DNA matches it firmly. The size field is filled for only some rows; it gives once, few, many or a size class.

CASSQMGLAGAAGETQYF | TGCGCCAGCAGCCAGATGGGACTAGCGGGAGCGGCTGGGGAGACCCAGTACTTC | TRBV4-1 | TRBD2 | TRBJ2-5 | NA
CASSKTIANTGELFF | TGTGCCAGCAGTAAGACTATCGCGAACACCGGGGAGCTGTTTTTT | TRBV6-1 | NA | TRBJ2-2 | NA
CASSLAGGANTGELFF | TGTGCCAGCAGCTTGGCAGGAGGTGCGAACACCGGGGAGCTGTTTTTT | TRBV5-4 | NA | TRBJ2-2 | NA
CASSLRSGNTGELFF | TGTGCCAGCAGCTTAAGATCAGGGAACACCGGGGAGCTGTTTTTT | TRBV7-9 | NA | TRBJ2-2 | NA
CASSYVETQYF | TGTGCCAGCAGCTACGTCGAGACCCAGTACTTC | TRBV28 | NA | TRBJ2-5 | NA
CASSLVTSGTGELFF | TGCGCCAGCAGCTTGGTGACTAGCGGCACCGGGGAGCTGTTTTTT | TRBV5-1 | TRBD2 | TRBJ2-2 | few
CASTHRANTEAFF | TGTGCCAGTACCCACAGGGCGAACACTGAAGCTTTCTTT | TRBV19 | NA | TRBJ1-1 | NA
CASSLVGNQPQHF | TGTGCCAGCAGTTTAGTAGGCAATCAGCCCCAGCATTTT | TRBV27 | NA | TRBJ1-5 | NA
CAISVIIGGQGAFAGELFF | TGTGCCATCAGTGTAATCATCGGAGGACAGGGGGCTTTCGCCGGGGAGCTGTTTTTT | TRBV10-3 | TRBD1 | TRBJ2-2 | NA
CASSLGGSPYEQYF | TGTGCCAGCAGCTTAGGCGGGAGCCCCTACGAGCAGTACTTC | TRBV11-2 | TRBD2 | TRBJ2-7 | NA
CASTHGVRGHYGYTF | TGTGCCAGCACCCACGGGGTCAGGGGGCATTATGGCTACACCTTC | TRBV6-5 | TRBD1 | TRBJ1-2 | few
CSVEPRGTDTQYF | TGCAGCGTTGAACCCCGGGGCACAGATACGCAGTATTTT | TRBV29-1 | NA | TRBJ2-3 | NA
CASSTRGLAGLNEQFF | TGTGCCAGTAGTACCCGGGGACTAGCGGGCCTCAATGAGCAGTTCTTC | TRBV19 | TRBD2 | TRBJ2-1 | NA
CASSVDRGGLAGVTYEQYF | TGTGCCAGCAGTGTAGACAGGGGCGGACTAGCGGGAGTTACCTACGAGCAGTACTTC | TRBV28 | TRBD2 | TRBJ2-7 | few
CASSPRTVNNEQFF | TGTGCCAGCAGTCCCCGGACAGTCAACAATGAGCAGTTCTTC | TRBV2 | NA | TRBJ2-1 | NA
CASSLTPGLARTQYF | TGTGCCAGCAGTTTAACCCCGGGACTAGCCCGTACGCAGTATTTT | TRBV27 | TRBD2 | TRBJ2-3 | few
CASSVESSGATQYF | TGTGCCAGCAGCGTAGAGTCTAGCGGGGCGACCCAGTACTTC | TRBV9 | TRBD2 | TRBJ2-5 | NA
CASSLEGEDYGYPF | TGCGCCAGCAGCTTGGAGGGGGAAGACTATGGCTACCCCTTC | TRBV5-1 | NA | TRBJ1-2 | NA
CASSLGSSGRETQYF | TGTGCCAGCAGTTTGGGTAGTTCGGGTCGGGAGACCCAGTACTTC | TRBV28 | NA | TRBJ2-5 | NA
CASSQGQGTYEQYF | TGTGCCAGCAGCCAAGGGCAGGGAACCTACGAGCAGTACTTC | TRBV4-2 | NA | TRBJ2-7 | NA
CASSILLAPHSYNEQFF | TGTGCCAGCAGCATATTGCTAGCGCCCCACTCCTACAATGAGCAGTTCTTC | TRBV27 | NA | TRBJ2-1 | few
CASSPRETSGRTDTQYF | TGTGCCAGTAGTCCCCGGGAGACTAGCGGGAGAACAGATACGCAGTATTTT | TRBV19 | TRBD2 | TRBJ2-3 | NA
CASSLQVLATDEQFF | TGTGCCAGCAGCTTACAAGTGTTAGCGACTGATGAGCAGTTCTTC | TRBV13 | NA | TRBJ2-1 | NA
CASSIDLRDYSNQPQHF | TGTGCCAGTAGTATAGATCTAAGAGATTATAGCAATCAGCCCCAGCATTTT | TRBV19 | NA | TRBJ1-5 | NA
CASSSVAGHKYEQYF | TGTGCCAGCAGCTCGGTAGCGGGACACAAGTACGAGCAGTACTTC | TRBV11-2 | TRBD2 | TRBJ2-7 | NA
CATSRDLAGGYEQYF | TGTGCCACCAGCAGAGATCTAGCGGGAGGGTACGAGCAGTACTTC | TRBV15 | TRBD2 | TRBJ2-7 | NA
CASRRGHRNTEAFF | TGTGCCAGCAGGAGGGGGCATCGGAACACTGAAGCTTTCTTT | TRBV6-5 | TRBD1 | TRBJ1-1 | few
CASSFTSGSPYEQYF | TGTGCCAGCAGCTTCACTAGCGGGAGCCCTTACGAGCAGTACTTC | TRBV7-2 | TRBD2 | TRBJ2-7 | NA
CASSKRTDYTEAFF | TGTGCCAGCAGTAAAAGGACTGATTACACTGAAGCTTTCTTT | TRBV6-5 | NA | TRBJ1-1 | NA
CASSGREGLNTDTQYF | TGTGCCAGCAGTGGCCGGGAGGGGCTCAACACAGATACGCAGTATTTT | TRBV2 | TRBD2 | TRBJ2-3 | NA